The following is a T cell receptor beta chain sequence with its context. This entry comes from a study of blood T cell repertoires in COVID-19. This CDR3 is 14 amino acids long. Per the germline V gene, CDR1 is MNHEY and CDR2 is SMNVEV (reference sequence). Trimming cost V 5 bases and J 1 base; bases outside gene matches: 3. Original processing methods: Reference gene primer amplification gave nucleated cell count estimates. TCRdb's table, derived via immunoSEQ multiplex PCR, lists solely in-frame clones and lacks some. The V and J calls and clone size come from that table; D and trimming were worked out from the DNA. The sample contains 200,000 to 250,000 clones, around nine tenths of which appear only once.

Sequenced input: peripheral blood. This TCR was recovered from a woman aged 18 to 35 who had recovered from COVID-19. The V gene is TRBV27, the J gene TRBJ2-7; 9 bases agree with TRBD1. CDR3 region: CASSTGTGSYEQYF. CDR3 in DNA: TGTGCCAGCAGTACCGGGACAGGGTCCTACGAGCAGTACTTC.